A selection of T cell receptor beta chains follows, all from one sample in a study of Ad26.COV2.S vaccination and SARS-CoV-2 variants. Here immunoSEQ multiplex PCR was the method, and the copy in TCRdb shows in-frame clones only, minus some. The data contain some 180,000 clones, 70% to 90% of them singletons. The sample in question was peripheral blood, obtained after recovery from COVID-19. These receptors were taken from a human donor who had recovered from COVID-19. The CDR3 runs from the conserved cysteine through the conserved F or W.

V: TRBV7-8; J: TRBJ1-1; CDR3: CASSLASTEAFF
V: TRBV7-7; J: TRBJ2-2; CDR3: CASSVSLNTGELFF
V: TRBV9; J: TRBJ2-1; CDR3: CASSVDPGIYNEQFF
V: TRBV7-3; J: TRBJ2-5; CDR3: CASSLGGAQETQYF
V: TRBV19; J: TRBJ2-1; CDR3: CASSSSAPGSYNEQFF
V: TRBV11-3; J: TRBJ2-3; CDR3: CASSLGTGGSTDTQYF
V: TRBV1; J: TRBJ2-7; CDR3: CTSSQPGLAGPLYEQYF
V: TRBV6-5; J: TRBJ1-5; CDR3: CASSPEGGFNQPQHF
V: TRBV9; J: TRBJ2-1; CDR3: CASSVGVSIGLASSYNEQFF
V: TRBV6-2/TRBV6-3; J: TRBJ2-3; CDR3: CASSKGHPRGTDTQYF
V: TRBV2; J: TRBJ2-1; CDR3: CASSALPLRGGGKLYNEQFF
V: TRBV5-1; J: TRBJ2-1; CDR3: CASSIGQGANEQFF
V: TRBV11-2; J: TRBJ2-1; CDR3: CASSLGAGTGVHNEQFF
V: TRBV6-1; J: TRBJ2-7; CDR3: CASSEFTGDTYEQYF
V: TRBV30; J: TRBJ1-2; CDR3: CAWTPQPSVPGYTF
V: TRBV27; J: TRBJ2-1; CDR3: CASTSLTSGRYNEQFF
V: TRBV7-8; J: TRBJ2-7; CDR3: CASSLGAYEQYF